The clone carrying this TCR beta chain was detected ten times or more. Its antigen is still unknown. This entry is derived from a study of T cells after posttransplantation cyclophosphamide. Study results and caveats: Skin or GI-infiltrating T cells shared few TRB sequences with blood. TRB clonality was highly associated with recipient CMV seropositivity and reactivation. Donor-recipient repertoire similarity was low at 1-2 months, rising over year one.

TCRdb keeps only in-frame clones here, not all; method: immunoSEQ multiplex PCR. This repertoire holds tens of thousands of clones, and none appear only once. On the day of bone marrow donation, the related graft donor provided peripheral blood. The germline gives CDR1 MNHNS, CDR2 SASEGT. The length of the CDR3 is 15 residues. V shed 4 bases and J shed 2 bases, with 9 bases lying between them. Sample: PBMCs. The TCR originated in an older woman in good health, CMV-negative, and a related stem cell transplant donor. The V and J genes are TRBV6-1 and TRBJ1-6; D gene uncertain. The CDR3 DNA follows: TGTGCCAGCAGTGCCCCCCTTCCCTATAATTCACCCCTCCACTTT. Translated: CASSAPLPYNSPLHF.